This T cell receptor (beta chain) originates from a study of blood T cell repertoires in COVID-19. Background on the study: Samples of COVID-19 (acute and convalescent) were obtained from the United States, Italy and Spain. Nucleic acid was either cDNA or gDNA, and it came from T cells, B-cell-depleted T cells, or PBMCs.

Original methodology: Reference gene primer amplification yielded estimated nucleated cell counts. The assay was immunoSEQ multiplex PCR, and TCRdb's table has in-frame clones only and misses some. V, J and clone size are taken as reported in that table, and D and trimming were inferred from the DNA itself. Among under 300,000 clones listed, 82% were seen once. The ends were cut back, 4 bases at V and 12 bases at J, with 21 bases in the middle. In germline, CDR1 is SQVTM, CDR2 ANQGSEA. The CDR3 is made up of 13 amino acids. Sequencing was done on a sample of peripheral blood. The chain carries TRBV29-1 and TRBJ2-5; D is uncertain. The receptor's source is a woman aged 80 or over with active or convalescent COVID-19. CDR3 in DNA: TGCAGCGTTGCCCAGGTTGGTGTGGATATGAAGTACTTC. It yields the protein CSVAQVGVDMKYF.